This T cell receptor (beta chain) stems from a study of blood T cell repertoires in COVID-19 (dated by TCRdb to 2020 to 2022). With regard to the full study: The collaborator samples originated in the United States, Italy and Spain and spanned the acute and convalescent phases of COVID-19. Samples were obtained from the ongoing ImmuneRACE study (first 160 participants) and from 1,200 or so subjects provided by 6 global collaborators. The repertoires were made available in a free public database intended to serve as a resource for research on the immune response to SARS-CoV-2. The prospective study material was composed of cDNA or gDNA derived from T cells, B-cell-depleted T cells, or PBMCs. Subjects who had been exposed to COVID-19, were actively infected with it, or had recovered from it provided the deeply sampled blood TCRbeta repertoires that made up the dataset. A de-identified subject ID, COVID-19 status, age in years and sex were almost always included in the sample metadata. Where HLA class I and class II types were available, the types were taken from metadata supplied by the sample provider, not from assay-based typing.

TCRbeta CDR3 regions were amplified from genomic DNA using the immunoSEQ Assay, a bias-controlled multiplex PCR. From the authors' description of their analysis: The number of nucleated cells in each sample was estimated from the amplification of reference gene primers within the assay. Sequence reads were collapsed and filtered to measure the absolute abundance of every unique TCRbeta CDR3 rearrangement. Productive Simpson clonality was computed per sample as the square root of Simpson's diversity index over productive rearrangements. TCRdb took this table from immuneACCESS and kept in-frame rearrangements with V and J called. Such tables lack part of the clones; where checked against another copy, unresolved V genes explain under half of the gap, and the rest is unexplained. The V and J calls and the clone size are those of that table, but D and trimming were determined from the DNA. Within this sample are some 380,000 clones, with 70% to 90% of them counted one time only. The ten largest clones represent about 1.5% of the sample.

In the prospective study, participants were 18 to 89 years old, resided in 24 geographic areas of the United States, and were enrolled through a virtual design. Cohort assignment in the prospective study relied on participant-reported clinical history from a screening survey and a study questionnaire. For ImmuneRACE Cohort 3, a participant was defined as recovered based on two consecutive negative NP/OP PCR tests, clearance by a healthcare professional, or resolution of symptoms. Each participant in the prospective study had whole blood, serum and a nasopharyngeal or oropharyngeal swab collected by mobile phlebotomists. Additional blood draws and questionnaires over a 2-month period could optionally be provided by prospective study participants. Before DNA extraction, prospective study blood samples were shipped either frozen or at room temperature. The full study reports these points: How much clinical and demographic metadata was included differed by source and by participant, and the metadata was provided uncurated.

As encoded in the germline V gene (reference sequence), CDR1 is GTSNPN while CDR2 is SVGIG. From the cysteine through the phenylalanine, the CDR3 covers 14 amino acids. The CDR3 DNA has 42 bases and is translated from base 1. V lost 3 bases and J lost 5 bases, and the count of bases not matched to a germline gene is 7. Of note for this clone: What this receptor recognizes is not known. Nothing much larger sits one base from this clone, and base qualities are not available.

The clonotype was recovered from a man aged 25-45 years who had recovered from COVID-19. The chain uses TRBV30 and TRBJ2-5, with 9 bases in between that match TRBD1. Sequenced sample: PBMCs or T cells enriched from blood (not recorded which). DNA sequence: TGTGCCTGGAGCGACAGGGGGGTAAGGGAGACCCAGTACTTC. The translation is CAWSDRGVRETQYF.